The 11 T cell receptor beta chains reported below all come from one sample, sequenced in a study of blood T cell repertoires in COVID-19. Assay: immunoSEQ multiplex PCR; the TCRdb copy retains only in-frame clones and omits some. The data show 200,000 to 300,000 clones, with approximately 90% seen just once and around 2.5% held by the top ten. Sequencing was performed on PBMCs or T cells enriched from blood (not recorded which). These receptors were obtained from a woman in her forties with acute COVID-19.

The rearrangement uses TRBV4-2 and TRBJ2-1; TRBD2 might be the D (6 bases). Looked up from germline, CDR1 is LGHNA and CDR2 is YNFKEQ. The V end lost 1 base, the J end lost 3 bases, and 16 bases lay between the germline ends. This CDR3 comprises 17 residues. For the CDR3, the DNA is TGTGCCAGCAGCCAAGTCGCGGTAGCGGAGATCTACAATGAGCAGTTCTTC. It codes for CASSQVAVAEIYNEQFF.

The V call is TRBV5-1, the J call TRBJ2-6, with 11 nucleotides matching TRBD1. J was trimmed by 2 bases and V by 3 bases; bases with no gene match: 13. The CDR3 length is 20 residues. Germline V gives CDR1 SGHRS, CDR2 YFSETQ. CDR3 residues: CASSSLESWTGGAGANVLTF. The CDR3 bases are TGCGCCAGCAGCTCGCTGGAGTCATGGACAGGGGGCGCTGGGGCCAACGTCCTGACTTTC.

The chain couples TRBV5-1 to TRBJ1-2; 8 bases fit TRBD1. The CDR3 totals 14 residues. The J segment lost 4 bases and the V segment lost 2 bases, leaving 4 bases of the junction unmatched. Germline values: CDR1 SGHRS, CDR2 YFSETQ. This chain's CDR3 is CASSLGQGSYGYTF. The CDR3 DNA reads TGCGCCAGCAGCTTAGGACAGGGAAGCTATGGCTACACCTTC.

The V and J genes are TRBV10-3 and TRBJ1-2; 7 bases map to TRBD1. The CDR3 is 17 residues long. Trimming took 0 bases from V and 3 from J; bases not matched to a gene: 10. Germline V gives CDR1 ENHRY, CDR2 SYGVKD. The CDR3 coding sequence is TGTGCCATCAGTGAGTCGAGGCGGGACAGCCAACACTATGGCTACACCTTC. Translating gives CAISESRRDSQHYGYTF.

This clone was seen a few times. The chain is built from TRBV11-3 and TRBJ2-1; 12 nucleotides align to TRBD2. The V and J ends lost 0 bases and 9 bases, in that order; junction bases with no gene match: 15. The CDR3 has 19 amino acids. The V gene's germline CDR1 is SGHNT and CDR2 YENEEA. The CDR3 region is CASSLDSGRRLAGASEQFF. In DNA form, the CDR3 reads TGTGCCAGCAGCTTAGATAGTGGAAGGAGACTAGCGGGAGCTAGTGAGCAGTTCTTC. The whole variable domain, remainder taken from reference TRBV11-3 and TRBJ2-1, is EAGVVQSPRYKIIEKKQPVAFWCNPISGHNTLYWYLQNLGQGPELLIRYENEEAVDDSQLPKDRFSAERLKGVDSTLKIQPAELGDSAVYLCASSLDSGRRLAGASEQFFGPGTRLTVL.

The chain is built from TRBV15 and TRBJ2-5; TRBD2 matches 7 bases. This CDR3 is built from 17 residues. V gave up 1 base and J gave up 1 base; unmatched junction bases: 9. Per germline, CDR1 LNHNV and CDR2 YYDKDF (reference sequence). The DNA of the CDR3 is TGTGCCACCAGCAGAGGGTACCCGCGGGAGAGCCAAGAGACCCAGTACTTC. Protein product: CATSRGYPRESQETQYF.

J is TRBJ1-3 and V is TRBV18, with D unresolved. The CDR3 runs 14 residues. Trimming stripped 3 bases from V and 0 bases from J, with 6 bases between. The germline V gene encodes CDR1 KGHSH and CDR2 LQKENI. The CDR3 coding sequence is TGTGCCAGCTCACCTGACACCTCTGGAAACACCATATATTTT. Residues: CASSPDTSGNTIYF.

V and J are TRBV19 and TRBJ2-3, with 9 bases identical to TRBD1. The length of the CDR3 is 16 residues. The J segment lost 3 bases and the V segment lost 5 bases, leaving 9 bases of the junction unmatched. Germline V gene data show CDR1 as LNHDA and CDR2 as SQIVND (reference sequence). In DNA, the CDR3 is TGTGCCAGTAGTCCGAATCCGGGACAGGGTACAGATACGCAGTATTTT. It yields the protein CASSPNPGQGTDTQYF.

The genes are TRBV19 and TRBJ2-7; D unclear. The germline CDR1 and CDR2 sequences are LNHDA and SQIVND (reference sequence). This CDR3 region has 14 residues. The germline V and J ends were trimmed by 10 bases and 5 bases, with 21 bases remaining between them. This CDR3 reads CATETRDTTHEQYF. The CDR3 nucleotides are TGTGCCACCGAGACCCGAGACACAACCCACGAGCAGTACTTC. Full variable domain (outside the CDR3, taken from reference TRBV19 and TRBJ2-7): DGGITQSPKYLFRKEGQNVTLSCEQNLNHDAMYWYRQDPGQGLRLIYYSQIVNDFQKGDIAEGYSVSREKKESFPLTVTSAQKNPTAFYLCATETRDTTHEQYFGPGTRLTVT.

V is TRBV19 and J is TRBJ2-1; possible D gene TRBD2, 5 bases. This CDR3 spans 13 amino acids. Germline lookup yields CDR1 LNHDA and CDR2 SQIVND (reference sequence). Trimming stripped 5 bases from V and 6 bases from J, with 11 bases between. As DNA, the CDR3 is TGTGCCAGTAGTTTAGGACTGGGCAATGAGCAGTTCTTC. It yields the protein CASSLGLGNEQFF.

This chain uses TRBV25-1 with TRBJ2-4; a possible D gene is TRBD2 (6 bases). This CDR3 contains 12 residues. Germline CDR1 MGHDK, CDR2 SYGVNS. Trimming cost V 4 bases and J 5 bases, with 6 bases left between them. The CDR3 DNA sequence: TGTGCCAGCAGTGGCGGGGAAAACATTCAGTACTTC. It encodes CASSGGENIQYF. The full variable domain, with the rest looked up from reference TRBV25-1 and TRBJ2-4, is EADIYQTPRYLVIGTGKKITLECSQTMGHDKMYWYQQDPGMELHLIHYSYGVNSTEKGDLSSESTVSRIRTEHFPLTLESARPSHTSQYLCASSGGENIQYFGAGTRLSVL.